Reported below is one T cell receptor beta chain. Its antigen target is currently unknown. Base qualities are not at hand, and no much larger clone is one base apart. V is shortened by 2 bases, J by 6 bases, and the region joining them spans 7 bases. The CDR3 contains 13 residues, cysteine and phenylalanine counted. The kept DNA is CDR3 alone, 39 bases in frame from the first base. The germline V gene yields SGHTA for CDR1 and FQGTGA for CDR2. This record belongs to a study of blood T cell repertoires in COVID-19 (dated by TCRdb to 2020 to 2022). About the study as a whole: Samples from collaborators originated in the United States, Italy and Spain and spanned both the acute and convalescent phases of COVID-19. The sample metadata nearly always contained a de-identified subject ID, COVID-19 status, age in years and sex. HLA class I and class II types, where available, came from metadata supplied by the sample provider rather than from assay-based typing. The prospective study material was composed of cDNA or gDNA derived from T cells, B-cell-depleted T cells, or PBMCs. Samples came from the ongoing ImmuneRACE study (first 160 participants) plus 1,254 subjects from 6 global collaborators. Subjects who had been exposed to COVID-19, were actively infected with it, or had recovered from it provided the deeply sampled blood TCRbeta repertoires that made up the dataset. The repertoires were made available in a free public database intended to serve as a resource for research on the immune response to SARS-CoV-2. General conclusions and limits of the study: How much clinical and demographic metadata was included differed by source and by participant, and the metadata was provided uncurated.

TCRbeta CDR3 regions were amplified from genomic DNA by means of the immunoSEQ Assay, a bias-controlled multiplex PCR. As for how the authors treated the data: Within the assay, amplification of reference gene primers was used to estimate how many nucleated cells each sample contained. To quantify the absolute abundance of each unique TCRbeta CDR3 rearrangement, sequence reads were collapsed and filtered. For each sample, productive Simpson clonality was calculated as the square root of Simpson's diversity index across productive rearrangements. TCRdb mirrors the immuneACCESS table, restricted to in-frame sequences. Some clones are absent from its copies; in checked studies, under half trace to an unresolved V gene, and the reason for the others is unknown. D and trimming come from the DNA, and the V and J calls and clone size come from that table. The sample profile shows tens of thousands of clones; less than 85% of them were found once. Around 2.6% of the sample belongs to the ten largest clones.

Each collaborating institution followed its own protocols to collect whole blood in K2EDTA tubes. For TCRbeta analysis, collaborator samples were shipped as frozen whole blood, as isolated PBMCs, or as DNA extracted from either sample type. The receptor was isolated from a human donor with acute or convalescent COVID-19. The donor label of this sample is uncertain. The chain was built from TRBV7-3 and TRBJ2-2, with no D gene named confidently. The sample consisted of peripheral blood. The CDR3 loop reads CASSLYAPGELFF. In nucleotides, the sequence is TGTGCCAGCAGCTTATACGCGCCCGGGGAGCTGTTTTTT. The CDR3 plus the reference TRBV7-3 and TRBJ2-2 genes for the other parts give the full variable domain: GAGVSQTPSNKVTEKGKYVELRCDPISGHTALYWYRQSLGQGPEFLIYFQGTGAADDSGLPNDRFFAVRPEGSVSTLKIQRTERGDSAVYLCASSLYAPGELFFGEGSRLTVL.